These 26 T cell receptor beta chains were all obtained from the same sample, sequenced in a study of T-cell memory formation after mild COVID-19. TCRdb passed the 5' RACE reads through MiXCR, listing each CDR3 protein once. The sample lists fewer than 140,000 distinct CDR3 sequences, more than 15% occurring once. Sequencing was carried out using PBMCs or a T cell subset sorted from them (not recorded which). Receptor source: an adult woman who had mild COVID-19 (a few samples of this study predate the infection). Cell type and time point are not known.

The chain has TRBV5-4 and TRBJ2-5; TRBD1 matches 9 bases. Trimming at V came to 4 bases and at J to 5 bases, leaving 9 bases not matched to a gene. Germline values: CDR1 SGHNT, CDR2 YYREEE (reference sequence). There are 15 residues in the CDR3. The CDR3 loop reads CASSDQTGGEETQYF. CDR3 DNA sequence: TGTGCCAGCAGCGACCAAACAGGGGGCGAGGAGACCCAGTACTTC. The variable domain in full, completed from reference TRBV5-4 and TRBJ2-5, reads ETGVTQSPTHLIKTRGQQVTLRCSSQSGHNTVSWYQQALGQGPQFIFQYYREEENGRGNFPPRFSGLQFPNYSSELNVNALELDDSALYLCASSDQTGGEETQYFGPGTRLLVL.

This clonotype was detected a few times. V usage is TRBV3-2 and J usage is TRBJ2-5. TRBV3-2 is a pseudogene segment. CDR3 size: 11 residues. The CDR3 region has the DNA TGTGCCAGCAGTTCATGGGAGACCCAGTACTTC. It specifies CASSSWETQYF.

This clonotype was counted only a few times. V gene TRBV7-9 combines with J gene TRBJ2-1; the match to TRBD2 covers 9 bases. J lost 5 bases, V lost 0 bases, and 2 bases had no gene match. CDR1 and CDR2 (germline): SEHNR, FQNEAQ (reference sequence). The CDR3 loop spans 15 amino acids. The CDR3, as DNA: TGTGCCAGCAGCTTAGCCGGCGGGAGGGACAATGAGCAGTTCTTC. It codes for CASSLAGGRDNEQFF.

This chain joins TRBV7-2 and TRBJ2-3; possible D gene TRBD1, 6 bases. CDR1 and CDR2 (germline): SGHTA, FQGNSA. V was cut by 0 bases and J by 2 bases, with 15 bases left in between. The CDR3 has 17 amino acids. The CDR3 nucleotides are TGTGCCAGCAGCTTAGCGCTGAGGGGGAAGGACACAGATACGCAGTATTTT. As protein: CASSLALRGKDTDTQYF.

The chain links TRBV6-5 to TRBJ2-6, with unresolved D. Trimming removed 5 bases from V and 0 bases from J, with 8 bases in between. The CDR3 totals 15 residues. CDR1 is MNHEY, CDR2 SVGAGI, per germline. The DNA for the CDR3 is TGTGCCAGCAGTCCTACAGTCTCTGGGGCCAACGTCCTGACTTTC. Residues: CASSPTVSGANVLTF.

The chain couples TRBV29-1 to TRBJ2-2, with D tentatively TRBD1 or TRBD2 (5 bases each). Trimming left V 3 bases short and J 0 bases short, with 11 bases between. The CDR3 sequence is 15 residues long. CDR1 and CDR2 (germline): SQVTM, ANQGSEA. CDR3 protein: CSVDGRGTNTGELFF. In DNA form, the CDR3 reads TGCAGCGTTGATGGTCGGGGCACGAACACCGGGGAGCTGTTTTTT.

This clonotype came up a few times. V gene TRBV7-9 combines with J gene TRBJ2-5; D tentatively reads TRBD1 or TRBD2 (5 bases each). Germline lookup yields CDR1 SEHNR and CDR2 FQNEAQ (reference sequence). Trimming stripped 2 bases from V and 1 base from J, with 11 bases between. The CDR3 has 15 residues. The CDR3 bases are TGTGCCAGCAGCTTACGGCTGGGGGTCCAAGAGACCCAGTACTTC. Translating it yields CASSLRLGVQETQYF.

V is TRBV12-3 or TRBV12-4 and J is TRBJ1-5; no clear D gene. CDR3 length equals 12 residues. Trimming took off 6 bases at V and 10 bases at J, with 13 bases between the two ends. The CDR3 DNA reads TGTGCCAGCAGCGAGGTGGGTCGACCCCAGCATTTT. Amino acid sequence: CASSEVGRPQHF.

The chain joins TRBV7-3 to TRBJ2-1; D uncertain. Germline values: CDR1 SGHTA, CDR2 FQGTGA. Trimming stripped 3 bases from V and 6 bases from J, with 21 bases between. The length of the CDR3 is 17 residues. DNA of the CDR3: TGTGCCAGCAGCTTGGGGTTACGTGGTACGACGCTCAATGAGCAGTTCTTC. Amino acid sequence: CASSLGLRGTTLNEQFF.

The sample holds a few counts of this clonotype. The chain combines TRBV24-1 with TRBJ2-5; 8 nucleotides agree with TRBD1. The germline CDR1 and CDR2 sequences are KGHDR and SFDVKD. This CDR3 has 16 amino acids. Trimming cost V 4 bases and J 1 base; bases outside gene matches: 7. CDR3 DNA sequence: TGTGCCACCAGTGACCAAGGACAGGGCGGCCAAGAGACCCAGTACTTC. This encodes CATSDQGQGGQETQYF.

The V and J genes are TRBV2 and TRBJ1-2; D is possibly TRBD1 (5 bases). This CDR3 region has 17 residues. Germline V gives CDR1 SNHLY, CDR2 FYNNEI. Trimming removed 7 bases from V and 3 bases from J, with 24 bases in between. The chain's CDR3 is CASIPGPGRGVYYGYTF. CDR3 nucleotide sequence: TGTGCCAGCATCCCCGGACCGGGTCGGGGGGTCTACTATGGCTACACCTTC.

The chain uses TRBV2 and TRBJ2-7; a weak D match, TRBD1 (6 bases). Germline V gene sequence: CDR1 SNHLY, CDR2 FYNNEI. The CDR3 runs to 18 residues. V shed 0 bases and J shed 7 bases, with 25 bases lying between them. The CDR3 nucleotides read TGTGCCAGCAGTGAAGCGCTTTTAGGGCAGGGGTATTCGGGTGAGCAGTACTTC. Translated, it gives CASSEALLGQGYSGEQYF.

For the CDR3, the DNA is TGTGCCAGCAGCCCCAGACAGGGGGACACTGAAGCTTTCTTT. The encoded protein is CASSPRQGDTEAFF. The chain links TRBV7-9 to TRBJ1-1; 9 bases map to TRBD1. V trimming: 5 bases; J trimming: 3 bases; junction bases outside the gene matches: 4. Germline CDR1 is SEHNR and CDR2 is FQNEAQ (reference sequence). This CDR3 has 14 residues.

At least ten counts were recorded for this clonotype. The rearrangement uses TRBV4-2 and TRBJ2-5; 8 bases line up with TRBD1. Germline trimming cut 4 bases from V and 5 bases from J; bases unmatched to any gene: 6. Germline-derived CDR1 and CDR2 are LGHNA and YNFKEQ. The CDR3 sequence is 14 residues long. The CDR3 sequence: CASSPEGQVETQYF. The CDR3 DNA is TGTGCCAGCAGCCCCGAGGGACAGGTCGAGACCCAGTACTTC.

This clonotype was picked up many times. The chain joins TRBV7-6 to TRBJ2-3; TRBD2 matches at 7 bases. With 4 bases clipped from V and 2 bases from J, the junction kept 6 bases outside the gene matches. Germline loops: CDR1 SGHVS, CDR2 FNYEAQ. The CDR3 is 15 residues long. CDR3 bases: TGTGCCAGCAGCTCACCCGGGACTACCACAGATACGCAGTATTTT. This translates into CASSSPGTTTDTQYF.

The CDR3 sequence is CASSPGLGGPIYTQYF. In DNA, the CDR3 is TGTGCCAGCAGCCCAGGACTAGGGGGCCCCATATATACGCAGTATTTT. J is TRBJ2-3 and V is TRBV6-5; D tentatively reads TRBD1 or TRBD2 (7 bases each). Deletions cut 6 bases from V and 7 bases from J, with 23 bases between. The CDR3 is 16 residues long. CDR1 and CDR2 (germline): MNHEY, SVGAGI.

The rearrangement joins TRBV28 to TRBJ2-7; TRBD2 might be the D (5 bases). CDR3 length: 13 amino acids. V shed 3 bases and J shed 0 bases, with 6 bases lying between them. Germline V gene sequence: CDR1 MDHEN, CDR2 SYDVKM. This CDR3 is CASSFGLSYEQYV. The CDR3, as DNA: TGTGCCAGCAGTTTCGGACTCTCCTACGAGCAGTACGTC.

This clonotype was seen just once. The CDR3 bases are TGTGCCAGCAGTTTTCGCACGGGGACAGAACTTGAAGCTTTCTTT. Translated, it gives CASSFRTGTELEAFF. V and J are TRBV12-3 or TRBV12-4 and TRBJ1-1; 7 bases are shared with TRBD1. The V segment lost 3 bases and the J segment 7 bases; nucleotides outside the gene matches: 11. This CDR3 spans 15 amino acids.

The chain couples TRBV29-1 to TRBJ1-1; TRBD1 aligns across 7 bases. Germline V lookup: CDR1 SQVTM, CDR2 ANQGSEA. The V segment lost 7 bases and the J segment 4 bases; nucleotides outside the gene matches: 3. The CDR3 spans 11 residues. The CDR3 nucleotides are TGCAGCGACAACAGGGGCACTGAAGCTTTCTTT. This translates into CSDNRGTEAFF.

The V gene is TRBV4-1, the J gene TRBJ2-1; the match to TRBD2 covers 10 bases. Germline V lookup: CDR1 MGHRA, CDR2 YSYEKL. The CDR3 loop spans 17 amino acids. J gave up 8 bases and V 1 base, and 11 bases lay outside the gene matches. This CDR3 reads CASSQGAGGPWGDEQFF. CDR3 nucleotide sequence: TGCGCCAGCAGCCAAGGAGCGGGGGGGCCCTGGGGCGATGAGCAGTTCTTC.

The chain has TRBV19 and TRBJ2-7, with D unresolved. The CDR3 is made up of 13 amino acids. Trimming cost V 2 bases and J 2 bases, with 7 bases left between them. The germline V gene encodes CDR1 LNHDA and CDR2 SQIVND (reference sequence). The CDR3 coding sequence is TGTGCCAGTAGTATACGCGGTACCTACGAGCAGTACTTC. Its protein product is CASSIRGTYEQYF.

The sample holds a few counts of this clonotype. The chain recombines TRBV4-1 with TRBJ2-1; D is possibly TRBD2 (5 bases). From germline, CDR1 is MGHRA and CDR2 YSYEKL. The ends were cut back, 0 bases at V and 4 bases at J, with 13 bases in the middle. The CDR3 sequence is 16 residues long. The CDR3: CASSQDRSDFYNEQFF. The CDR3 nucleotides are TGCGCCAGCAGCCAAGATCGTTCGGACTTTTACAATGAGCAGTTCTTC.

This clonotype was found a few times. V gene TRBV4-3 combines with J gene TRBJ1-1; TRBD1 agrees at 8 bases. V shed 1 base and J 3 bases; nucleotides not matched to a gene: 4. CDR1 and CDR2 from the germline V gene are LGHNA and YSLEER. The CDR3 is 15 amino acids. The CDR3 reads CASSQGTGLDTEAFF. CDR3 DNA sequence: TGCGCCAGCAGCCAAGGGACAGGGCTGGACACTGAAGCTTTCTTT.

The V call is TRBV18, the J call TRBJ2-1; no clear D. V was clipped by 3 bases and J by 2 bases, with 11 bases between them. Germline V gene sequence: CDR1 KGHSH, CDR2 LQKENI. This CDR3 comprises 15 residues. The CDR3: CASSPSSSPYNEQFF. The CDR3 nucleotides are TGTGCCAGCTCACCGTCTTCTTCTCCCTACAATGAGCAGTTCTTC.

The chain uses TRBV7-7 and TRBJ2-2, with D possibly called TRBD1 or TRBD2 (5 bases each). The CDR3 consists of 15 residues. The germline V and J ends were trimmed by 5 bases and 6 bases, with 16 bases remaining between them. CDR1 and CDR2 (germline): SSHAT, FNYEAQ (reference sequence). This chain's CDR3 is CASSADFLRAGELFF. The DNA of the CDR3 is TGTGCCAGCAGCGCGGACTTCCTCAGGGCCGGGGAGCTGTTTTTT.

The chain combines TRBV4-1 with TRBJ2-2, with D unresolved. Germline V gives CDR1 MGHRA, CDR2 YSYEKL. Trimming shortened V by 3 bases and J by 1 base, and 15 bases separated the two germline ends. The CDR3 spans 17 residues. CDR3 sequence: CASSQPPRARNTGELFF. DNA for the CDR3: TGCGCCAGCAGCCAGCCCCCTCGGGCCCGGAACACCGGGGAGCTGTTTTTT.